Described below is a single TCR beta chain sequence and its context. Original analysis: Amplification with reference gene primers provided the estimates of nucleated cell counts. The assay was immunoSEQ multiplex PCR, and TCRdb's table has in-frame clones only and misses some. V and J calls and clone size are given by that table; D and trimming were obtained from the DNA. There are fewer than 300,000 clones in the sample; roughly nine tenths occur only once, and about 2.2% lies in the top ten. These data originate in a study of blood T cell repertoires in COVID-19. Study information: Acute and convalescent COVID-19 samples came from the United States, Italy and Spain. PBMCs, B-cell-depleted T cells, or T cells provided the cDNA or gDNA that made up the material.

The length of the CDR3 is 10 residues. Germline CDR1 SQVTM, CDR2 ANQGSEA. The TCR comes from a woman in her twenties or thirties with COVID-19, enrolled during active disease. This sequence joins TRBV29-1 and TRBJ1-1; D might be TRBD1 (6 bases). Sequenced material: peripheral blood. The CDR3 loop is CSSLQGEAFF. The CDR3 nucleotides are TGCAGTAGCCTACAGGGAGAAGCTTTCTTT.